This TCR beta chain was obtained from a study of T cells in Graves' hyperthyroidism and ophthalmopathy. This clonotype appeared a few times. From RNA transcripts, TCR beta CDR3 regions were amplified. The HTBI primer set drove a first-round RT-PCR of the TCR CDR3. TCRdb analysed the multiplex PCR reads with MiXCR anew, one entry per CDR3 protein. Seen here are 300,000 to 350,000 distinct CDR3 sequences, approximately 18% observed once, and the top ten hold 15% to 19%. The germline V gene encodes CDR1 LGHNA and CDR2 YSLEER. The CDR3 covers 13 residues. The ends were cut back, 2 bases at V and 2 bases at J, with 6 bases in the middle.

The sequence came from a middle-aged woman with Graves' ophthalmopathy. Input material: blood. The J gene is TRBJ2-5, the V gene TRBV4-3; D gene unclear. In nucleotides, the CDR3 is TGCGCCAGCAGCCAACGGCGTCAAGAGACCCAGTACTTC. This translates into CASSQRRQETQYF.